This T cell receptor (beta chain) was recovered during a study of blood T cell repertoires in COVID-19. Under the authors' procedure: Amplification with reference gene primers provided the estimates of nucleated cell counts. Here immunoSEQ multiplex PCR was the method, and the copy in TCRdb shows in-frame clones only, minus some. V, J and clone size are taken as reported in that table, and D and trimming were inferred from the DNA itself. The profile shows about 240,000 clones, roughly four fifths of them singletons. With V trimmed by 6 bases and J by 4 bases, 14 bases remained unmatched. CDR3 length: 17 amino acids. From germline, CDR1 is LNHDA and CDR2 SQIVND (reference sequence).

The TCR originated in a woman older than 75 with acute or convalescent COVID-19. The chain has TRBV19 and TRBJ2-3, with TRBD1 matching 9 bases. The sample consisted of peripheral blood. In DNA, the CDR3 is TGTGCCAGTAGATCAAGTGTCGGGACAGGGCGCGCAGATACGCAGTATTTT. Its protein is CASRSSVGTGRADTQYF. The full variable domain, in which reference TRBV19 and TRBJ2-3 provide the parts outside the CDR3, is DGGITQSPKYLFRKEGQNVTLSCEQNLNHDAMYWYRQDPGQGLRLIYYSQIVNDFQKGDIAEGYSVSREKKESFPLTVTSAQKNPTAFYLCASRSSVGTGRADTQYFGPGTRLTVL.